The 27 T cell receptor beta chains below all came from one sample that was sequenced in a study of identical twins. MiXCR, applied by TCRdb to the 5' RACE reads, yields one record per CDR3 protein. Among 400,000 to 500,000 distinct CDR3 sequences listed, about a fifth were seen once. The specimen sequenced was naive T cells sorted from blood. These receptors came from a man in his fifties in good health.

This clonotype has at least ten counts. The V gene is TRBV20-1, the J gene TRBJ2-3; possibly TRBD1 or TRBD2 for D (5 bases each). V shed 0 bases and J shed 12 bases, with 19 bases lying between them. The CDR3 is made up of 14 amino acids. The germline V gene has CDR1 DFQATT and CDR2 SNEGSKA (reference sequence). CDR3 in DNA: TGCAGTGCTAGAGATCGGAGGTTAATGCAGGGTCAGTATTTT. Translated: CSARDRRLMQGQYF.

Comment on this clonotype: This clone may be a read error of a much larger clone one base away. This chain links TRBV15 with TRBJ1-3; 7 positions match TRBD1. V gave up 3 bases and J gave up 3 bases; unmatched junction bases: 2. This CDR3 region has 14 residues. Germline V gives CDR1 LNHNV, CDR2 YYDKDF (reference sequence). The CDR3 DNA reads as TGTGCCACCAGCAGGGACAGGTATGGAAACACCATATATTTT. The encoded protein is CATSRDRYGNTIYF.

The chain links TRBV3-1 to TRBJ2-5; 7 nucleotides agree with TRBD1. Trimming took 3 bases from V and 1 from J; bases not matched to a gene: 5. Germline V gives CDR1 LGHDT, CDR2 YNNKEL (reference sequence). This CDR3 spans 15 amino acids. For the CDR3, the DNA is TGTGCCAGCAGCCATCGACAGGGACCCCAAGAGACCCAGTACTTC. As protein: CASSHRQGPQETQYF.

The table lists this clonotype with a few counts. This chain joins TRBV4-3 and TRBJ1-1, with D tentatively TRBD1 (5 bases). This CDR3 is built from 15 residues. Trimming left V 4 bases short and J 0 bases short, with 12 bases between. Germline CDR1 is LGHNA and CDR2 is YSLEER. The DNA for the CDR3 is TGCGCCAGCAGCCCCGAATGGGGCTTGAACACTGAAGCTTTCTTT. It is translated as CASSPEWGLNTEAFF.

This clonotype has only a few counts. This chain joins TRBV12-3 or TRBV12-4 and TRBJ2-7; D tentatively reads TRBD1 or TRBD2 (6 bases each). CDR3 length: 17 amino acids. The germline V and J ends were trimmed by 3 bases and 3 bases, with 21 bases remaining between them. CDR3 region: CASSLRPWGAAIYEQYF. CDR3 nucleotides: TGTGCCAGCAGTTTGAGGCCCTGGGGGGCCGCTATCTACGAGCAGTACTTC.

The chain employs TRBV20-1 and TRBJ2-7; 8 bases agree with TRBD1. The CDR3 covers 13 residues. Unmatched junction bases numbered 4, after V lost 6 bases and J lost 0 bases. CDR1 is DFQATT, CDR2 SNEGSKA, per germline (reference sequence). The CDR3 region is CSAGDRSSYEQYF. The CDR3 DNA sequence: TGCAGTGCCGGGGACAGGTCCTCCTACGAGCAGTACTTC.

In its sample, this clonotype was seen a few times. The chain links TRBV10-3 to TRBJ2-3; 10 bases map to TRBD2. After removal of 5 bases from V and 0 bases from J, the junction contained 8 bases not matched to a gene. CDR1 ENHRY and CDR2 SYGVKD come from the germline V gene. The CDR3 totals 17 residues. The CDR3 nucleotides are TGTGCCATCAGTAGTTCTAGCGGGGGTACTAGCACAGATACGCAGTATTTT. Translated, it gives CAISSSSGGTSTDTQYF.

The V gene is TRBV20-1, the J gene TRBJ2-7, with 12 bases fitting TRBD2. The length of the CDR3 is 16 residues. J lost 4 bases, V lost 0 bases, and 7 bases had no gene match. The germline V gene encodes CDR1 DFQATT and CDR2 SNEGSKA (reference sequence). The CDR3 sequence: CSARDRLAGEVYEQYF. CDR3 nucleotides: TGCAGTGCTAGAGATCGACTAGCGGGAGAGGTATACGAGCAGTACTTC.

This clonotype was recorded at least ten times. The chain employs TRBV24-1 and TRBJ2-1; a weak D match, TRBD2 (5 bases). V lost 2 bases and J 7 bases, leaving 8 bases between the germline ends. The CDR3 is 13 residues long. CDR1 KGHDR and CDR2 SFDVKD come from the germline V gene. The CDR3 loop reads CATSDWRVNEQFF. CDR3 bases: TGTGCCACCAGTGATTGGCGGGTGAATGAGCAGTTCTTC.

This sequence joins TRBV5-5 and TRBJ2-3; TRBD1 agrees at 8 bases. CDR1 SGHKS and CDR2 YYEKEE come from the germline V gene (reference sequence). Trimming removed 2 bases from V and 14 bases from J; junction bases left unmatched: 7. The CDR3 totals 12 residues. Written as DNA, the CDR3 is TGTGCCAGCAGCTTCCGGGACAGGCACCCGTATTTT. Protein: CASSFRDRHPYF.

This clonotype was recorded only once. A read error is possible here, since a much larger clone lies one base away. The CDR3 end shows no conserved phenylalanine or tryptophan, and so a read error is likely. The chain combines TRBV7-3 with TRBJ2-1; D possibly matches TRBD1 or TRBD2 (5 bases each). The CDR3 is made up of 16 amino acids. The germline V and J ends were trimmed by 2 bases and 0 bases, with 11 bases remaining between them. CDR1 is SGHTA, CDR2 FQGTGA, per germline. For the CDR3, the DNA is TGTGCCAGCAGCTTAGTCGTCGGGGCCTCCTACAATGAGCAGTTCTCC. Its protein is CASSLVVGASYNEQFS.

A note on this clonotype: One base away lies a much larger clone, so this may be a sequencing read error. The rearrangement joins TRBV27 to TRBJ2-7; possible D gene TRBD1, 6 bases. The V gene lost 6 bases and the J gene lost 6 bases, with 15 bases spanning the gap. CDR1 and CDR2 from the germline V gene are MNHEY and SMNVEV (reference sequence). This CDR3 is 13 amino acids long. The CDR3 spells CASSPDSACEQYF. As DNA, the CDR3 is TGTGCCAGCAGCCCGGACAGTGCCTGCGAGCAGTACTTC.

This clonotype was detected a few times. The chain links TRBV27 to TRBJ2-1; 10 bases fit TRBD2. The CDR3 extends over 15 amino acids. Losses at the gene ends were 2 bases for V and 11 bases for J; bases not matched to a gene: 9. Germline CDR1 reads MNHEY; CDR2 reads SMNVEV (reference sequence). CDR3 coding DNA: TGTGCCAGCAGTTTAGGGGGACTAGCGCCATTAAAGCAGTTCTTC. Translation: CASSLGGLAPLKQFF.

This clonotype was seen many times. The chain carries TRBV4-2 and TRBJ1-3; no definite D call. The CDR3 extends over 16 amino acids. Germline CDR1 LGHNA, CDR2 YNFKEQ. V was pared by 1 base and J by 0 bases, with 10 bases between. The CDR3 protein is CASSQGRPNSGNTIYF. The CDR3 bases are TGTGCCAGCAGCCAAGGGAGACCCAACTCTGGAAACACCATATATTTT.

The chain carries TRBV20-1 and TRBJ2-3; D may be TRBD2 (5 bases). This CDR3 is 15 amino acids long. Germline CDR1 DFQATT, CDR2 SNEGSKA (reference sequence). Trimming removed 5 bases from V and 7 bases from J, with 22 bases in between. This CDR3 reads CSAHALGLISNTQYF. The CDR3 DNA is TGCAGTGCTCACGCCCTCGGACTCATTTCGAATACGCAGTATTTT.

This chain links TRBV12-3 or TRBV12-4 with TRBJ2-5; 10 nucleotides line up with TRBD2. CDR3 length: 18 residues. The J segment lost 5 bases and the V segment lost 6 bases, leaving 18 bases of the junction unmatched. The CDR3 DNA is TGTGCCAGCAGATCCCTTAACTTCAAGCGGGGGGGCCCCGAGACCCAGTACTTC. The encoded protein is CASRSLNFKRGGPETQYF.

This clonotype was found many times. The DNA of the CDR3 is TGTGCCAGCAGCCTGGGAGCCTTCGGCTACGAGCAGTACTTC. Its protein product is CASSLGAFGYEQYF. The J gene is TRBJ2-7, the V gene TRBV27, with a possible D match to TRBD2 (5 bases). V was trimmed by 6 bases and J by 3 bases, leaving 15 bases between them. CDR1 and CDR2 from the germline V gene are MNHEY and SMNVEV (reference sequence). The CDR3 sequence is 14 residues long.

The chain couples TRBV6-2 or TRBV6-3 to TRBJ2-1; tentatively, D is TRBD2 (6 bases). The germline gives CDR1 MNHEY, CDR2 SVGEGT. V lost 7 bases to trimming and J lost 7 bases, with 14 bases between them. The CDR3 runs to 13 residues. The CDR3 sequence is CASNEGTYNEQFF. For the CDR3, the DNA is TGTGCCAGCAACGAGGGGACTTATAATGAGCAGTTCTTC.

A single count supports this clonotype. The chain uses TRBV28 and TRBJ2-6; tentative D call: TRBD2 (5 bases). Germline V gene lookup returns CDR1 MDHEN and CDR2 SYDVKM. The CDR3 covers 15 residues. V lost 5 bases and J 0 bases, leaving 8 bases between the germline ends. CDR3 nucleotides: TGTGCCAGCAGTGCAGCGGTCTCTGGGGCCAACGTCCTGACTTTC. Its translation: CASSAAVSGANVLTF.

This clonotype was counted at least ten times. V and J are TRBV15 and TRBJ1-5, with D possibly matching TRBD1 (6 bases). Germline V lookup: CDR1 LNHNV, CDR2 YYDKDF (reference sequence). V was trimmed by 1 base and J by 7 bases, leaving 11 bases between them. This CDR3 is built from 14 residues. The DNA of the CDR3 is TGTGCCACCAGCAGAGCAGGGGCCACCCAGCCCCAGCATTTT. Its protein product is CATSRAGATQPQHF.

V usage is TRBV6-1 and J usage is TRBJ1-4; D call uncertain. The CDR3 runs 14 residues. Germline CDR1 MNHNS, CDR2 SASEGT. The V and J ends lost 9 bases and 8 bases respectively, with 19 bases between them. CDR3 bases: TGTGCCAGTAGACCGGGATACCGAGGGGAAAAACTGTTTTTT. Protein product: CASRPGYRGEKLFF.

The rearrangement joins TRBV12-3 or TRBV12-4 to TRBJ2-1; 8 bases align to TRBD2. The CDR3 covers 15 residues. The junction had 7 bases not matched to a gene; V was cut back by 2 bases and J by 7 bases. The CDR3 reads CASSLSPRGGNEQFF. CDR3 in DNA: TGTGCCAGCAGTTTATCTCCCCGGGGGGGGAATGAGCAGTTCTTC.

There are many counts of this clonotype. The chain has TRBV28 and TRBJ2-7; TRBD1 matches 10 bases. V shed 4 bases and J 5 bases; nucleotides not matched to a gene: 8. CDR1 is MDHEN, CDR2 SYDVKM, per germline. The CDR3 contains 15 residues. The CDR3 loop is CASSSPRDRGDEQYF. Written as DNA, the CDR3 is TGTGCCAGCAGTTCCCCCCGGGACAGGGGAGACGAGCAGTACTTC.

This clonotype has a count of ten or more. This chain connects TRBV27 to TRBJ2-7; D remains unclear. This CDR3 is built from 13 residues. Looked up from germline, CDR1 is MNHEY and CDR2 is SMNVEV (reference sequence). V was clipped by 7 bases and J by 0 bases, with 10 bases between them. The CDR3 DNA follows: TGTGCCAGCAAAGCCCTGGGCTCCTACGAGCAGTACTTC. Translating gives CASKALGSYEQYF.

This clonotype was counted ten times or more. The genes are TRBV25-1 and TRBJ1-2, with no clear D. The CDR3 runs 14 residues. Germline CDR1 and CDR2: MGHDK and SYGVNS. V lost 1 base and J 1 base, leaving 7 bases between the germline ends. CDR3 sequence: CASSELSVNYGYTF. As DNA, the CDR3 is TGTGCCAGCAGTGAATTGTCGGTTAACTATGGCTACACCTTC.

This clonotype has more than one count but fewer than ten. The rearrangement uses TRBV11-1 and TRBJ2-1, with 9 bases identical to TRBD1. There are 19 residues in the CDR3. The V and J ends lost 2 bases and 6 bases, in that order; junction bases with no gene match: 17. Germline loops: CDR1 SGHAT, CDR2 FQDESV (reference sequence). The CDR3 sequence: CASSLYGPGTGSSGNEQFF. CDR3 DNA: TGTGCCAGCAGCTTATACGGTCCCGGGACAGGGAGCTCAGGCAATGAGCAGTTCTTC.

The sample holds many counts of this clonotype. The chain combines TRBV20-1 with TRBJ2-3; D is possibly TRBD1 or TRBD2 (5 bases each). The V gene lost 6 bases and the J gene lost 2 bases, with 12 bases spanning the gap. Germline CDR1 is DFQATT and CDR2 is SNEGSKA (reference sequence). There are 13 residues in the CDR3. Written as DNA, the CDR3 is TGCAGTGCCCGGGACGGCAACACAGATACGCAGTATTTT. This encodes CSARDGNTDTQYF.